The present T cell receptor (beta chain) was sequenced within a study of T-cell reconstitution after alpha-beta-depleted transplantation in children. The CDR3 length is 15 residues. J lost 9 bases, V lost 6 bases, and 15 bases had no gene match. The library targeted TCRbeta and was prepared with unique molecular identifiers. Each CDR3 protein is one row after TCRdb ran MiXCR on the PCR reads. The sample includes some 350,000 distinct CDR3 sequences, 10% of them seen just once. This sample comprised PBMCs from the stem cell graft donor, obtained from the stem cell graft. This clonotype originated in a human donor who donated a stem cell graft to a child with acute lymphoblastic leukemia. The chain recombines TRBV12-3 or TRBV12-4 with TRBJ2-7; 9 nucleotides agree with TRBD1. The CDR3 protein is CASRPTGGDPRGQYF. Here the CDR3 DNA reads TGTGCCAGCAGACCCACAGGGGGCGATCCCCGGGGGCAGTACTTC.